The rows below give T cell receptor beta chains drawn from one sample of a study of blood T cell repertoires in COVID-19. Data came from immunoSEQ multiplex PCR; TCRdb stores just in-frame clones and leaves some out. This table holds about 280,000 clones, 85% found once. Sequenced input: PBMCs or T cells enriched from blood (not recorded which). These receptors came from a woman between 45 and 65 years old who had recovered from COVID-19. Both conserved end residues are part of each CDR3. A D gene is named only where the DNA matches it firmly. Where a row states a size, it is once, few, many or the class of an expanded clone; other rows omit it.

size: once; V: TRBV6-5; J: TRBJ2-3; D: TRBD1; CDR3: CASRTGGTDTQYF; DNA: TGTGCCAGCAGAACAGGGGGCACAGATACGCAGTATTTT
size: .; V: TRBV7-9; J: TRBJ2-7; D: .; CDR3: CASRRGQGPYEQYF; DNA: TGTGCCAGCAGGCGGGGGCAGGGTCCCTACGAGCAGTACTTC
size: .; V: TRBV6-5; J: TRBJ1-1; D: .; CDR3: CASSPPTGPSTEAFF; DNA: TGTGCCAGCAGTCCACCCACAGGGCCCTCAACTGAAGCTTTCTTT
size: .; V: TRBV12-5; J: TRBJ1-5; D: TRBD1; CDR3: CASGTGTGNQPQHF; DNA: TGTGCTAGTGGTACCGGGACAGGGAATCAGCCCCAGCATTTT
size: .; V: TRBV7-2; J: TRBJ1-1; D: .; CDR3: CASSGRMMNTEAFF; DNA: TGTGCCAGCAGCGGGAGGATGATGAACACTGAAGCTTTCTTT
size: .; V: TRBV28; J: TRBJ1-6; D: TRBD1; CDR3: CASGQSYNSPLHF; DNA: TGTGCCTCGGGACAGTCTTATAATTCACCCCTCCACTTT
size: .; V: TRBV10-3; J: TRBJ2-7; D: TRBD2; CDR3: CAIQREGSGEQYF; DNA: TGTGCCATCCAGCGGGAGGGCTCGGGAGAGCAGTACTTC
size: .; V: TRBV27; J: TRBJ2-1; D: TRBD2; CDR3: CASIRSGLAVGHEQFF; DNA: TGTGCCAGCATCCGATCGGGACTAGCGGTGGGGCATGAGCAGTTCTTC
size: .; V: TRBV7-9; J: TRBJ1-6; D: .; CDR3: CASSTFQGKSPLHF; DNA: TGTGCCAGCAGCACATTCCAGGGGAAATCACCCCTCCACTTT
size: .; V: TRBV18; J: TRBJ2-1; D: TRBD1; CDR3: CASSPQGKGSYNEQFF; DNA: TGTGCCAGCTCGCCACAGGGGAAAGGATCCTACAATGAGCAGTTCTTC
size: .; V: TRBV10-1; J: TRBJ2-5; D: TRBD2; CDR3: CANLRGTQETQYF; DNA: TGCGCCAACCTGCGGGGGACTCAAGAGACCCAGTACTTC
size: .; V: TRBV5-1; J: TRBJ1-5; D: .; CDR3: CASSLGGYQPQHF; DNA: TGCGCCAGCAGCTTAGGAGGCTATCAGCCCCAGCATTTT
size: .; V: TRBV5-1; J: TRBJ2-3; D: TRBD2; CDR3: CASSLAVLAGASTDTQYF; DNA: TGCGCCAGCAGCTTGGCCGTCCTAGCGGGGGCCAGCACAGATACGCAGTATTTT
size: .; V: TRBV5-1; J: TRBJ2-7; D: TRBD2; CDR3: CASSPVLAADRYEQYF; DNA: TGCGCCAGCAGCCCTGTTCTAGCGGCTGACCGCTACGAGCAGTACTTC
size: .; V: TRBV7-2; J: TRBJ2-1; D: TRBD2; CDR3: CASSSLGRGRGGVNEQFF; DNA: TGTGCCAGCAGCTCCCTAGGGCGCGGGAGGGGAGGGGTCAATGAGCAGTTCTTC
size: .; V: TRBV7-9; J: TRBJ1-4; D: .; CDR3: CASSSSGRNNEKLFF; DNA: TGTGCCAGCAGCTCAAGCGGCAGGAACAATGAAAAACTGTTTTTT
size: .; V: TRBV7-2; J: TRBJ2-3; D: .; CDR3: CASSFRGGDTQYF; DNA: TGTGCCAGCAGCTTTAGGGGTGGCGATACGCAGTATTTT
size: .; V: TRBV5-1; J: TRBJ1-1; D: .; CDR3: CASSLAGVRQRYTEAFF; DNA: TGCGCCAGCAGCTTGGCCGGAGTTAGACAGAGGTACACTGAAGCTTTCTTT
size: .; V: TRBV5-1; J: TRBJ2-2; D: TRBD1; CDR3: CASSIRDRANTGELFF; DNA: TGCGCCAGCAGCATCAGGGACAGGGCGAACACCGGGGAGCTGTTTTTT
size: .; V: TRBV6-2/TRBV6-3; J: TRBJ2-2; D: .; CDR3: CASSYSSSVGELFF; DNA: TGTGCCAGCAGTTACTCGTCTTCTGTCGGGGAGCTGTTTTTT
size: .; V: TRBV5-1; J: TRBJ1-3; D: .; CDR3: CASSPALSGNTIYF; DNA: TGCGCCAGCAGCCCTGCACTTTCCGGAAACACCATATATTTT
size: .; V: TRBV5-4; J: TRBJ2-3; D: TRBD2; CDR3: CASTLLAGGLGDTQYF; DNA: TGTGCCAGCACCCTCCTAGCGGGGGGGCTCGGAGATACGCAGTATTTT
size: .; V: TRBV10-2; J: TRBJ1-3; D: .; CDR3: CASSEPNRAGNTIYF; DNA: TGCGCCAGCAGTGAGCCAAACAGGGCTGGAAACACCATATATTTT
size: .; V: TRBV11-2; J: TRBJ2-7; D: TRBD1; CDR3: CASRSQGSGTGVREQYF; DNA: TGTGCCAGCAGAAGCCAGGGTTCCGGGACAGGGGTCCGCGAGCAGTACTTC
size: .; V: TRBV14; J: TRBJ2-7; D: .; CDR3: CASQPREQYF; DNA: TGTGCCAGTCAACCGAGGGAGCAGTACTTC
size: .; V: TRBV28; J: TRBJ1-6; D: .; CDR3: CASSLAFEVADYNSPLHF; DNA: TGTGCCAGCAGTTTAGCCTTTGAGGTTGCAGACTATAATTCACCCCTCCACTTT
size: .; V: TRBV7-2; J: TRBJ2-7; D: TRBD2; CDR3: CASSPRLAGGHEQYF; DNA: TGTGCCAGCAGCCCGCGACTAGCGGGAGGGCACGAGCAGTACTTC
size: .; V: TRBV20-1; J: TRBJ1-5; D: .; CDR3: CSASNQQNQPQHF; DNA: TGCAGTGCTAGTAACCAACAGAATCAGCCCCAGCATTTT
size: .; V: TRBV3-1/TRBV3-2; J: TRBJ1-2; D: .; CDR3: CASSQEGNYGYTF; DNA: TGTGCCAGCAGCCAGGAGGGGAACTATGGCTACACCTTC
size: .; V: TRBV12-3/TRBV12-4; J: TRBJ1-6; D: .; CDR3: CASSLESNSPLHF; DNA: TGTGCCAGCAGTTTAGAGAGTAATTCACCCCTCCACTTT
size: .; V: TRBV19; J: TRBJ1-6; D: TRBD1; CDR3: CASSSIQGNNSPLHF; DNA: TGTGCCAGTAGTAGCATACAGGGGAATAATTCACCCCTCCACTTT
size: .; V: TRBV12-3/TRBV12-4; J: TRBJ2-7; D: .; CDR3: CASSFTHEQYF; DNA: TGTGCCAGCAGTTTTACTCACGAGCAGTACTTC
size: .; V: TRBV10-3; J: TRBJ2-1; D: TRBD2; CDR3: CAISAGTSGGLVNNEQFF; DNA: TGTGCCATCAGTGCCGGGACTAGCGGGGGGCTGGTAAACAATGAGCAGTTCTTC
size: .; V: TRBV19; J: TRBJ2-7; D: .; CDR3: CASSDPRGISYEQYF; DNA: TGTGCCAGTAGCGACCCGCGCGGTATCTCCTACGAGCAGTACTTC
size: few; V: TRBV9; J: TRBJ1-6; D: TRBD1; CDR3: CASSATGTENSPLHF; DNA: TGTGCCAGCAGCGCTACCGGGACAGAAAATTCACCCCTCCACTTT
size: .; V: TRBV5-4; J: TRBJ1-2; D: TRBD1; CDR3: CASSTPTGTPYGYTF; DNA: TGTGCCAGCAGCACCCCGACAGGGACTCCCTATGGCTACACCTTC
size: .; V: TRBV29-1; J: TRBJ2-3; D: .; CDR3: CSATGQNTDTQYF; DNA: TGCAGCGCTACTGGACAGAACACAGATACGCAGTATTTT
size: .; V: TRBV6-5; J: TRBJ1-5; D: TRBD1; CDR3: CASSPTGVQPQHF; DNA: TGTGCCAGCAGCCCCACAGGGGTTCAGCCCCAGCATTTT
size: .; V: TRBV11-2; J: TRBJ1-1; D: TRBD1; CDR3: CASQLQGSVDTEAFF; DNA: TGTGCCAGCCAACTACAGGGGAGCGTAGACACTGAAGCTTTCTTT
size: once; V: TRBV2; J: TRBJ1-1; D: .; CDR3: CASRIHKNTEAFF; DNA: TGTGCCAGCAGAATTCACAAGAACACTGAAGCTTTCTTT
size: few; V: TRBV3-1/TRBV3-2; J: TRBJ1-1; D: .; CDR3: CASSQAQSRDTEAFF; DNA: TGTGCCAGCAGCCAAGCACAATCCAGGGACACTGAAGCTTTCTTT
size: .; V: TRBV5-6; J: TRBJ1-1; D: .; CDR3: CASRPFGQNTEAFF; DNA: TGTGCCAGCAGGCCCTTCGGTCAGAACACTGAAGCTTTCTTT
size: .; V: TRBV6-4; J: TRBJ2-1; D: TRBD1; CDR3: CASSATGGYNEQFF; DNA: TGTGCCAGCAGCGCCACAGGGGGGTACAATGAGCAGTTCTTC
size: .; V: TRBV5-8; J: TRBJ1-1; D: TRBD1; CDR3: CASSPDRANTEAFF; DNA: TGTGCCAGCAGCCCTGACAGGGCGAACACTGAAGCTTTCTTT
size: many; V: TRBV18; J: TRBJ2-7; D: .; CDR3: CASSQMAVSYEQYF; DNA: TGTGCCAGCTCACAAATGGCGGTATCCTACGAGCAGTACTTC
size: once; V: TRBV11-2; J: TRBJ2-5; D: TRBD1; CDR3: CASSAVTGGTETQYF; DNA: TGTGCCAGCAGCGCAGTGACAGGGGGCACAGAGACCCAGTACTTC
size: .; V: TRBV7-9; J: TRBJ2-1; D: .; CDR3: CASSAASPGEQFF; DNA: TGTGCCAGCAGCGCGGCCTCCCCGGGTGAGCAGTTCTTC
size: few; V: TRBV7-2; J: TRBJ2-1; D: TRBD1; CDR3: CASSFDTGGSEQFF; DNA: TGTGCCAGCAGCTTTGATACAGGGGGCAGTGAGCAGTTCTTC
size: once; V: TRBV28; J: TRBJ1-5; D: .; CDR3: CASSFGGLNQPQHF; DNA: TGTGCCAGCAGTTTCGGGGGGCTCAATCAGCCCCAGCATTTT
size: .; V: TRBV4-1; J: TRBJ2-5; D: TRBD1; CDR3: CASSQEVANRGPQETQYF; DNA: TGCGCCAGCAGCCAAGAGGTTGCGAACAGGGGGCCCCAAGAGACCCAGTACTTC
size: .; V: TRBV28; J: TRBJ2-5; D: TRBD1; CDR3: CASRNAGGGPETQYF; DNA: TGTGCCAGCAGGAACGCAGGGGGCGGGCCGGAGACCCAGTACTTC